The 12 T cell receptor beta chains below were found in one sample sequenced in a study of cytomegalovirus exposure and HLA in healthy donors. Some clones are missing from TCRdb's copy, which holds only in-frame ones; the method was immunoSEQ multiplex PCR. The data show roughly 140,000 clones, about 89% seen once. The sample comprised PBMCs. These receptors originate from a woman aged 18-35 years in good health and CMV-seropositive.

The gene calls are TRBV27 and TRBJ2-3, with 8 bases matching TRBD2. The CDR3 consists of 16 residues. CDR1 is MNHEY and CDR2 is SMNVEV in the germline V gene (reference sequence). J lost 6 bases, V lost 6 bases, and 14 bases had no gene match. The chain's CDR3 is CASSPTSVTSDDTQYF. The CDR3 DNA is TGTGCCAGCAGCCCGACTAGCGTAACATCAGATGATACGCAGTATTTT.

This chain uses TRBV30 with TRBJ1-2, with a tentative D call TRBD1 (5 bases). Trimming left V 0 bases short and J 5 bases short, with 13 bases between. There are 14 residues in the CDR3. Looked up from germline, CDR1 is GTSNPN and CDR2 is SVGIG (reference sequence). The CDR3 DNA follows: TGTGCCTGGAGTGTGGAAAGACAGTCGTATGGCTACACCTTC. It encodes CAWSVERQSYGYTF.

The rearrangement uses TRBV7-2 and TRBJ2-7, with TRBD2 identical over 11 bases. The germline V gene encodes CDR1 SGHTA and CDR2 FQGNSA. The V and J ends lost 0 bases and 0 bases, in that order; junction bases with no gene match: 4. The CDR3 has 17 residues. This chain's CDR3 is CASSLALTSGSSYEQYF. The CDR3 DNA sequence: TGTGCCAGCAGCTTAGCGCTTACTAGCGGGAGCTCCTACGAGCAGTACTTC.

The CDR3, as DNA: TGTGCCTGGAGGGGAGGAGTACCAGATACGCAGTATTTT. This codes for CAWRGGVPDTQYF. The chain uses TRBV30 and TRBJ2-3, with a tentative D call TRBD2 (6 bases). The germline CDR1 and CDR2 sequences are GTSNPN and SVGIG (reference sequence). V was shortened by 3 bases and J by 4 bases, with 11 bases between the two germline ends. The CDR3 runs to 13 residues.

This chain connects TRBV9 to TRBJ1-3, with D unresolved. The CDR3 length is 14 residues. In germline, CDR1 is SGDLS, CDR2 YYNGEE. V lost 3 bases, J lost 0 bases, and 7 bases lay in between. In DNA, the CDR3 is TGTGCCAGCAGCGAAACAAGCTCTGGAAACACCATATATTTT. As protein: CASSETSSGNTIYF.

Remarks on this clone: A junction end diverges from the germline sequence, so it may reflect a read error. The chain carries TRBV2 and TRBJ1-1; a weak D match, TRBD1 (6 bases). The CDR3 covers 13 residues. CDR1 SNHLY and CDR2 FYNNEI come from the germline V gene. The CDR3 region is CYGTRDMNTEAFF. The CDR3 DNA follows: TGCTACGGGACTAGGGACATGAACACTGAAGCTTTCTTT.

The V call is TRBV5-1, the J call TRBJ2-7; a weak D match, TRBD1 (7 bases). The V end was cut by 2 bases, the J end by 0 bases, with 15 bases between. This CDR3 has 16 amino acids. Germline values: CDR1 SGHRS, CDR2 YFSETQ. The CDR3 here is CASSFQGGRSSYEQYF. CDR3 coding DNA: TGCGCCAGCAGCTTCCAGGGGGGCAGGAGCTCCTACGAGCAGTACTTC.

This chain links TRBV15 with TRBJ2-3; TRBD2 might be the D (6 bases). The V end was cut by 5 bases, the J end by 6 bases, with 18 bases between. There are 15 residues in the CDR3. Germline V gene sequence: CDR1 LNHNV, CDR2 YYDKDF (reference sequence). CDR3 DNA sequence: TGTGCCACCAGCGGAACACCCCTCCGGGGGGATACGCAGTATTTT. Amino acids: CATSGTPLRGDTQYF.

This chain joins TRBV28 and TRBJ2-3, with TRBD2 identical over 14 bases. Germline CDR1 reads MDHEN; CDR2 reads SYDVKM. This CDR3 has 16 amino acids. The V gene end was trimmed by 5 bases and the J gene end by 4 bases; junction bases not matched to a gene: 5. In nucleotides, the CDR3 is TGTGCCAGCAGTCCCCCGGGACTAGCGGGAGCAGATACGCAGTATTTT. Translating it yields CASSPPGLAGADTQYF.

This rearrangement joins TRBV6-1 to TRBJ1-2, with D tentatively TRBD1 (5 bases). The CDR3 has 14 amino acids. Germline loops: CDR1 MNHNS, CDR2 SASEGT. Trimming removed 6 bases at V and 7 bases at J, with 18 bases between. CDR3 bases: TGTGCCAGCAGACCCAATCAGGGACTCGGTGGCTACACCTTC. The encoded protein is CASRPNQGLGGYTF.

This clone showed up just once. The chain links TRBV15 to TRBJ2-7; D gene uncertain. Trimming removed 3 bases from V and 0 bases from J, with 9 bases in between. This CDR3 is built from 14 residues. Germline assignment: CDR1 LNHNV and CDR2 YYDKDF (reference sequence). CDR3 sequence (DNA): TGTGCCACCAGCAGCCCAGGCACCTCCTACGAGCAGTACTTC. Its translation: CATSSPGTSYEQYF. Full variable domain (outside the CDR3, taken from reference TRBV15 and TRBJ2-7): DAMVIQNPRYQVTQFGKPVTLSCSQTLNHNVMYWYQQKSSQAPKLLFHYYDKDFNNEADTPDNFQSRRPNTSFCFLDIRSPGLGDTAMYLCATSSPGTSYEQYFGPGTRLTVT.

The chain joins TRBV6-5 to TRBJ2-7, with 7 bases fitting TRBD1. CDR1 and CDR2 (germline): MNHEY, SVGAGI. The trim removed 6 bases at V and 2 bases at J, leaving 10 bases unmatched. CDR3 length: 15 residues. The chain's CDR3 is CASRSSDRATYEQYF. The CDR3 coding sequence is TGTGCCAGCAGATCATCCGACAGGGCGACCTACGAGCAGTACTTC.